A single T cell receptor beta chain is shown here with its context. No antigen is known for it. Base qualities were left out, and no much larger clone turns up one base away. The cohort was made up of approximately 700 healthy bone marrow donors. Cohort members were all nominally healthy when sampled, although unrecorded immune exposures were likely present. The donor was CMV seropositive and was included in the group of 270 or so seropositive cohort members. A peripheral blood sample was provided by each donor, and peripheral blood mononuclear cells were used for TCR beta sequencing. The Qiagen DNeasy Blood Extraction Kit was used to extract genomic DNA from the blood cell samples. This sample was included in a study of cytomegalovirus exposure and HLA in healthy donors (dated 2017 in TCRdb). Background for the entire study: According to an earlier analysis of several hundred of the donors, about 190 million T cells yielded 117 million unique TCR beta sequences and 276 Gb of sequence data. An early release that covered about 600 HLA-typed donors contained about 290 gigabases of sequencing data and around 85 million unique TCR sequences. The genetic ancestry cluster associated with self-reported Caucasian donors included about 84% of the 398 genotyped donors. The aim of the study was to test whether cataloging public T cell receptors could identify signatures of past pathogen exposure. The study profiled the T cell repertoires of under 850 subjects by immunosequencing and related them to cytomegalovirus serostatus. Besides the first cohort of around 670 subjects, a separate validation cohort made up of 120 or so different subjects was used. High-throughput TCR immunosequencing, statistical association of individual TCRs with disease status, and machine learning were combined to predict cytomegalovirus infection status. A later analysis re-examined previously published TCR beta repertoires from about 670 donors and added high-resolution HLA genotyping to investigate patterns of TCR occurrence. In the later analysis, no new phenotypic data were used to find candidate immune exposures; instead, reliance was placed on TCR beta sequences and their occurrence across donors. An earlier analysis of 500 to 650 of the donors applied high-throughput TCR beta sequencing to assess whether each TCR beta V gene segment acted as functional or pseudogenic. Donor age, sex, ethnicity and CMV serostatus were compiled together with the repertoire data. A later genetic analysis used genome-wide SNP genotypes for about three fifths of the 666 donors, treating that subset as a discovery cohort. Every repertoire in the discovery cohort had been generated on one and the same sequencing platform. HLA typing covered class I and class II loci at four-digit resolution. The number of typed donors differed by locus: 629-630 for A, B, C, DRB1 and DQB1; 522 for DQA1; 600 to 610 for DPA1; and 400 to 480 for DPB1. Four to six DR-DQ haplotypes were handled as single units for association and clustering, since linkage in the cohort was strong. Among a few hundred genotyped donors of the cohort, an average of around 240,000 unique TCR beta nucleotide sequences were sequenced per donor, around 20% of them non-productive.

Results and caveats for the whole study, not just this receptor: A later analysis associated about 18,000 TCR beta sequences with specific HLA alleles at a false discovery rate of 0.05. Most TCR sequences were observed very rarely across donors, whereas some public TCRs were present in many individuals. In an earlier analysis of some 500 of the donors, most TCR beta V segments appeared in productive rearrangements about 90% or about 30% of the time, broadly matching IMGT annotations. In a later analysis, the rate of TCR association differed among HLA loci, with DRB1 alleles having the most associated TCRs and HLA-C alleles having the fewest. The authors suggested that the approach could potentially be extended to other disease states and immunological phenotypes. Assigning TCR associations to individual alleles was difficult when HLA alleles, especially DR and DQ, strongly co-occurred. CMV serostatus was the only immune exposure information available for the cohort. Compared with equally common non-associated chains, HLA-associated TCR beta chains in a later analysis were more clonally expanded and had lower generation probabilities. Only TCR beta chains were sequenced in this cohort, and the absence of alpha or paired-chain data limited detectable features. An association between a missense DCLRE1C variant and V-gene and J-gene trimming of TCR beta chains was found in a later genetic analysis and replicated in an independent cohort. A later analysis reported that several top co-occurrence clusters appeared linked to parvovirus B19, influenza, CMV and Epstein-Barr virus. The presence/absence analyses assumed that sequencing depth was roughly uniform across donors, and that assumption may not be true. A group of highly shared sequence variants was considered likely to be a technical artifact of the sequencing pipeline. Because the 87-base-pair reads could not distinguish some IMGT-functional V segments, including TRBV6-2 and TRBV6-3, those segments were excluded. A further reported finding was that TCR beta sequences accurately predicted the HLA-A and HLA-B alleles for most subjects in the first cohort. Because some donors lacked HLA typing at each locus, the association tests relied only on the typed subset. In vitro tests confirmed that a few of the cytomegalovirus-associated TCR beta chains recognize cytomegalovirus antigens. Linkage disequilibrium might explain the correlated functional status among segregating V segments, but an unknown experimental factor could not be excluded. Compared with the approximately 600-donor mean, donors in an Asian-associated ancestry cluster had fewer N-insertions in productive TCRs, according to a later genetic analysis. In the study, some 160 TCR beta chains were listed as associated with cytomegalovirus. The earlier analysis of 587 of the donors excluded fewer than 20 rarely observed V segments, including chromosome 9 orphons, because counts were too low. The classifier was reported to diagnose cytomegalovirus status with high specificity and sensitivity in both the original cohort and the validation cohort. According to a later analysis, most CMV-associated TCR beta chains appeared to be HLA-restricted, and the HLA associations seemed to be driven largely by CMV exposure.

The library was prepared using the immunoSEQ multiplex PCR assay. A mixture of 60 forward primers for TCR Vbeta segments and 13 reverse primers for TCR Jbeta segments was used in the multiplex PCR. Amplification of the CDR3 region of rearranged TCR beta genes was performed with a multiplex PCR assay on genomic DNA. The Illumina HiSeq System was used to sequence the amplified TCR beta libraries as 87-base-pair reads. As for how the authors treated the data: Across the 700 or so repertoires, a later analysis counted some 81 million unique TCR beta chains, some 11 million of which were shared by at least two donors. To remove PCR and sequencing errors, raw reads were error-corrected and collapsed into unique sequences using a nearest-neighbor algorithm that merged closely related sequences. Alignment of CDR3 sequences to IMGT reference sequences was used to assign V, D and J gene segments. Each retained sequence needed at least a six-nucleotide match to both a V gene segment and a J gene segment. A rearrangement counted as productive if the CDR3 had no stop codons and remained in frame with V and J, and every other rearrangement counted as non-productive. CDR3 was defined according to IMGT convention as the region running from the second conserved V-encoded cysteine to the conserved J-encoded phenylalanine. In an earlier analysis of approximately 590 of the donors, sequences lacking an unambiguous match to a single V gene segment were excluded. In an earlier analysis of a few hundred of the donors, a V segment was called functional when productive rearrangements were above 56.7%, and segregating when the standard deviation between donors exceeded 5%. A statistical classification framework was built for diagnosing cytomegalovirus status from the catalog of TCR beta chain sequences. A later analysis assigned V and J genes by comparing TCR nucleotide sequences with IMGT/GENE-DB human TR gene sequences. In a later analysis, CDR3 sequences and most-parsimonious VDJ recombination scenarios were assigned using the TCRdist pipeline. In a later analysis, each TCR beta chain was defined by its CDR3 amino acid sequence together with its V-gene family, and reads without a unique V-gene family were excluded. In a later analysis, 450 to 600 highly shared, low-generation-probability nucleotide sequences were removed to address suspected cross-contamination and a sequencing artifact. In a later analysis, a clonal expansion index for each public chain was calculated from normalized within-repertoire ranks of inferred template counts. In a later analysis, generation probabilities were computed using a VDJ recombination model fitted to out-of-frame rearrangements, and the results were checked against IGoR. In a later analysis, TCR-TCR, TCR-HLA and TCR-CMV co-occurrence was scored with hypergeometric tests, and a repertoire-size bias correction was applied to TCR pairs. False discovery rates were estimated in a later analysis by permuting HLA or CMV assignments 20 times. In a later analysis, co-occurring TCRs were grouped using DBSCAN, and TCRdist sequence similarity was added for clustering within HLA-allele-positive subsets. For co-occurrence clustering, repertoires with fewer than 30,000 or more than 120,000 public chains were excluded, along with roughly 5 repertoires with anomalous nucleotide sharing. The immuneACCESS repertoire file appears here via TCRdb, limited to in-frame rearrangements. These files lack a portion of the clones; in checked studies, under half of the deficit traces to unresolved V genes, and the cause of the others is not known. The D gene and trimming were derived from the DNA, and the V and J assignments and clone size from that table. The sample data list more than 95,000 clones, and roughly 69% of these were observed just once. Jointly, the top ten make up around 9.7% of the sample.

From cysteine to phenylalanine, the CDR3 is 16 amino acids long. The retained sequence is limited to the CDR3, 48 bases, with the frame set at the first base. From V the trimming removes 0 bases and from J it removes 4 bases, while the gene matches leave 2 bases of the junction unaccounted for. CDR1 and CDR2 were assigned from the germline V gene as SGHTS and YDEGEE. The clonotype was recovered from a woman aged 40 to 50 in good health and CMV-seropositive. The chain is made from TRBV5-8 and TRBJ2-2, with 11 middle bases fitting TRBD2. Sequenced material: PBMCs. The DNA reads TGTGCCAGCAGCTTGGTGGGACTAGCGGTCACCGGGGAGCTGTTTTTT. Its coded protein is CASSLVGLAVTGELFF.